Presented here are 3 T cell receptor beta chains from one specimen sequenced in a study of CXCR3-negative and CXCR3-positive naive CD8 T cells. UMI labels and 5' RACE were used to prepare the TRB cDNA libraries. After re-calling the 5' RACE reads, TCRdb lists one entry per CDR3 protein, DNA absent. The sample features 6,500 to 9,500 distinct CDR3 sequences, with about 2.4% in its top ten. The sequencing input was naive CXCR3- CD8+ T cells from blood. Subset given: CD45RO-CCR7+CD27+CD95- naive CD8+ T cells lacking CXCR3 (TNR3-). All receptors derive from a human donor in good health. Some clones in this sample may be carry-over from other donors' samples.

The chain uses TRBV18 and TRBJ2-7. Germline V gene sequence: CDR1 KGHSH, CDR2 LQKENI. The CDR3 length is 14 residues. CDR3 sequence: CASSPPGDSYEQYF.

The J gene is TRBJ2-2, the V gene TRBV15. Germline-derived CDR1 and CDR2 are LNHNV and YYDKDF (reference sequence). This CDR3 region has 16 residues. CDR3 in amino acids: CATSYKQMLNTGELFF.

Its frequency marks this clonotype as medium-sized. The chain couples TRBV20-1 to TRBJ2-1; with no DNA, the TCRdb D assignment of TRBD2 cannot be verified. Per the germline V gene, CDR1 is DFQATT and CDR2 is SNEGSKA (reference sequence). The CDR3 covers 11 residues. The CDR3: CSARLVGEQFF.